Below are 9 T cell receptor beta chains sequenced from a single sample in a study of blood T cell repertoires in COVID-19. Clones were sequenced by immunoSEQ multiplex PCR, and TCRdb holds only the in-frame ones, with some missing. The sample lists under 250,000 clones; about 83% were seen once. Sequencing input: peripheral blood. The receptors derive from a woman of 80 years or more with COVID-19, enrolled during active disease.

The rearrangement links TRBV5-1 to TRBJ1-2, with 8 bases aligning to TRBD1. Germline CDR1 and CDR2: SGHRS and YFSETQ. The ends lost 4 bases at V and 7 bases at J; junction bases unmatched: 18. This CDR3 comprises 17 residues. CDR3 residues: CASSPTLTGAETFGYTF. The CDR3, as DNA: TGCGCCAGCAGCCCTACCCTGACAGGGGCAGAAACGTTTGGCTACACCTTC.

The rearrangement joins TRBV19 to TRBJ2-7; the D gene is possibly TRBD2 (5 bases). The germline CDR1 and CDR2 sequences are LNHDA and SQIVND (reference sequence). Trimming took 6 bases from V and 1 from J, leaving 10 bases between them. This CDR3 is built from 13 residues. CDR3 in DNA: TGTGCCAGTAGCCCCGGGATTTCCTACGAGCAGTACTTC. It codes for CASSPGISYEQYF.

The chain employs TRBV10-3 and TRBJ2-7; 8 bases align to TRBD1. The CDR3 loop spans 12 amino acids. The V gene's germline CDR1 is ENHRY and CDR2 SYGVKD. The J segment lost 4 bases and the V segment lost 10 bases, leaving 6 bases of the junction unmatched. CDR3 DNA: TGTGCCACTAGGACAGGGACATACGAGCAGTACGTC. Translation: CATRTGTYEQYV.

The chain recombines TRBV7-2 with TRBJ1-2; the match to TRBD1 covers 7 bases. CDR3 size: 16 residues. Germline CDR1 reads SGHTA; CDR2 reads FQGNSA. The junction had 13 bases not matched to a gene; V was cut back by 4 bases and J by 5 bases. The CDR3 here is CASSSKAGGQMYGYTF. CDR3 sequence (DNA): TGTGCCAGCAGCTCAAAGGCCGGGGGACAGATGTATGGCTACACCTTC. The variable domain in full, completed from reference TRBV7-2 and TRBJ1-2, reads GAGVSQSPSNKVTEKGKDVELRCDPISGHTALYWYRQSLGQGLEFLIYFQGNSAPDKSGLPSDRFSAERTGGSVSTLTIQRTQQEDSAVYLCASSSKAGGQMYGYTFGSGTRLTVV.

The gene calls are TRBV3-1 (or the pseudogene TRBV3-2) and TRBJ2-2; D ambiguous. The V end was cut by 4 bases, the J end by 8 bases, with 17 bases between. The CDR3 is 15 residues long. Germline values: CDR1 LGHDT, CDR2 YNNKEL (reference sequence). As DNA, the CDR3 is TGTGCCAGCAGCCCCCTCTTGTCTCTTACAGGGGAGCTGTTTTTT. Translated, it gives CASSPLLSLTGELFF.

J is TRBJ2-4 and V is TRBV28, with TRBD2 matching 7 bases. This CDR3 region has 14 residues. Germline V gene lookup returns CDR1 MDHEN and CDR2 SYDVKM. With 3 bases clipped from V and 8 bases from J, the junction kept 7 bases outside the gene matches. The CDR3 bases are TGTGCCAGCAGTTTTGGTGGGGGGGTTGACATTCAGTACTTC. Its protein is CASSFGGGVDIQYF.

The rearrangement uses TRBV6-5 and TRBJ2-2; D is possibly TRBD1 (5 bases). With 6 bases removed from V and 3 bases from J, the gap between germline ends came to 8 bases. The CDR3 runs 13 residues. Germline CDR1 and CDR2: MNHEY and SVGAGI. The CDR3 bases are TGTGCCAGCAGGGGGCCGTACACCGGGGAGCTGTTTTTT. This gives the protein CASRGPYTGELFF.

This CDR3 reads CASSVGARVNQPQHF. The CDR3 DNA follows: TGTGCCAGTAGTGTGGGGGCGAGGGTCAATCAGCCCCAGCATTTT. The chain employs TRBV19 and TRBJ1-5, with D perhaps matching TRBD1 (6 bases). Trimming stripped 5 bases from V and 3 bases from J, with 14 bases between. The CDR3 is made up of 15 amino acids. Germline V gene data show CDR1 as LNHDA and CDR2 as SQIVND (reference sequence).

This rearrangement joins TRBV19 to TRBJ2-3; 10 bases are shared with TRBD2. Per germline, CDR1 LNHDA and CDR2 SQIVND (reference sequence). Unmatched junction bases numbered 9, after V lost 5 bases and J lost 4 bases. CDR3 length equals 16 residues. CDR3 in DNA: TGTGCCAGTAGTCCGTTAAGCGGGGGGGCCGCAGATACGCAGTATTTT. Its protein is CASSPLSGGAADTQYF.